This TCR beta chain was captured in a study of blood T cell repertoires in COVID-19. The repertoire was sequenced with immunoSEQ multiplex PCR; TCRdb's copy has only in-frame clones and lacks some. The sample carries 150,000 to 200,000 clones, roughly 85% recorded once. This CDR3 contains 16 residues. V lost 4 bases, J lost 8 bases, and 11 bases stayed unmatched. Germline loops: CDR1 MNHNS, CDR2 SASEGT. This TCR was sampled from a young woman who had recovered from COVID-19. The genes are TRBV6-1 and TRBJ1-6, with 7 bases fitting TRBD1. The specimen was PBMCs or T cells enriched from blood (not recorded which). CDR3 DNA sequence: TGTGCCAGCAGTGTCTTACGACAGGGACGAGATTCACCCCTCCACTTT. Protein sequence: CASSVLRQGRDSPLHF.